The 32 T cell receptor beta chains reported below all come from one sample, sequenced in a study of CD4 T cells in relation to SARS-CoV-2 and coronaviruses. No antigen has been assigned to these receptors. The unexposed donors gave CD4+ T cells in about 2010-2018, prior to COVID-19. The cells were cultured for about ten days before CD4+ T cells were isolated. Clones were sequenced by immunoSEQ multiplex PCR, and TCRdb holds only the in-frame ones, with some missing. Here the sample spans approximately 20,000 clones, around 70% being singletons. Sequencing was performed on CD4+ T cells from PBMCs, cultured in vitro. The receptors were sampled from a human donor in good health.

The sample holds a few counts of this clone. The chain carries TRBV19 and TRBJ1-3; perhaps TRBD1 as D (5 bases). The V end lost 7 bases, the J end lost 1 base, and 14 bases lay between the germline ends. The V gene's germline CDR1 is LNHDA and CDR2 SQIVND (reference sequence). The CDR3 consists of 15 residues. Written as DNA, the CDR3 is TGTGCCAGTAAAGCCCGGGACGGATCTGGAAACACCATATATTTT. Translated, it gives CASKARDGSGNTIYF. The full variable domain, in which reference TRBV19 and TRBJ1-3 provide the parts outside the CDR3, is DGGITQSPKYLFRKEGQNVTLSCEQNLNHDAMYWYRQDPGQGLRLIYYSQIVNDFQKGDIAEGYSVSREKKESFPLTVTSAQKNPTAFYLCASKARDGSGNTIYFGEGSWLTVV.

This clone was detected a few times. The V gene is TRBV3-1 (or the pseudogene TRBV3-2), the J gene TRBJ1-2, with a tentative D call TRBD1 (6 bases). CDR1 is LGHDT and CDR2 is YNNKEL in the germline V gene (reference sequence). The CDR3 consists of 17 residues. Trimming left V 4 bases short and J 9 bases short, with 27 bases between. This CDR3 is CASSLTGGDIRRDRYTF. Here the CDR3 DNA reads TGTGCCAGCAGCCTCACGGGAGGGGACATCCGCCGAGATCGCTACACCTTC.

CDR3 nucleotide sequence: TGTGCCAGCAGCCCCAGGGAAATGCTAGGTGAAAAACTGTTTTTT. This sequence encodes CASSPREMLGEKLFF. The chain carries TRBV7-9 and TRBJ1-4, with a tentative D call TRBD1 (5 bases). V lost 5 bases and J lost 7, with 17 bases in between. CDR3 size: 15 residues. CDR1 and CDR2 from the germline V gene are SEHNR and FQNEAQ (reference sequence).

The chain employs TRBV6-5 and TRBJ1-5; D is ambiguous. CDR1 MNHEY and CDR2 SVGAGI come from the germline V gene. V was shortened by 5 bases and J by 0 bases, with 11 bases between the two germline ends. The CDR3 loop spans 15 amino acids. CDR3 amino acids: CASSLTETSNQPQHF. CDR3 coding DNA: TGTGCCAGCAGTCTCACCGAGACTAGCAATCAGCCCCAGCATTTT.

As DNA, the CDR3 is TGTGCCAGCAACATGATGATAGCGGGGCGAGAAAAAGATACGCAGTATTTT. Its translation is CASNMMIAGREKDTQYF. This chain links TRBV5-6 with TRBJ2-3, with TRBD2 matching 8 bases. V shed 6 bases and J 5 bases; nucleotides not matched to a gene: 17. Germline CDR1 SGHDT, CDR2 YYEEEE. The CDR3 extends over 17 amino acids.

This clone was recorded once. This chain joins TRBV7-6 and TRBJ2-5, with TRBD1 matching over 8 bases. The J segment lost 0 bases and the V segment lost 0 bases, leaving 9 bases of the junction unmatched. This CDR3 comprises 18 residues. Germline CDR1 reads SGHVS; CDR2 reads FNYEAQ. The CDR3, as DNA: TGTGCCAGCAGCTTAGCGGAATCCGGGACAGGCTACCAAGAGACCCAGTACTTC. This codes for CASSLAESGTGYQETQYF.

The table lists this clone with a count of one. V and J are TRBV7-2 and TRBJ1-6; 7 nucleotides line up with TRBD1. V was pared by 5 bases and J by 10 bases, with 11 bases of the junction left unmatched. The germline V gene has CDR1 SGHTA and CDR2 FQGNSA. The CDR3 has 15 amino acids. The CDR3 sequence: CASSREGAIGSPLHF. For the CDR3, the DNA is TGTGCCAGCAGCAGGGAGGGGGCGATCGGATCACCCCTCCACTTT.

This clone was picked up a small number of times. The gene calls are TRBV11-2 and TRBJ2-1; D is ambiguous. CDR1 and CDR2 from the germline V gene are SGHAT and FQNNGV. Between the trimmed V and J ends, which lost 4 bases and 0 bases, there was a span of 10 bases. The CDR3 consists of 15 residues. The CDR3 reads CASSSTLSSYNEQFF. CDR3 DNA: TGTGCCAGCAGCTCCACTCTGAGCTCCTACAATGAGCAGTTCTTC.

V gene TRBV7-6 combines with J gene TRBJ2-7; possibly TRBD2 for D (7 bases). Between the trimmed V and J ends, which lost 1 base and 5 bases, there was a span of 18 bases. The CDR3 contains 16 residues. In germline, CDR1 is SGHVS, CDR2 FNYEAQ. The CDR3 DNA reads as TGTGCCAGCAGCTTAGGAGAGGGGGGGCGCAGGAACGAGCAGTACTTC. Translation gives CASSLGEGGRRNEQYF.

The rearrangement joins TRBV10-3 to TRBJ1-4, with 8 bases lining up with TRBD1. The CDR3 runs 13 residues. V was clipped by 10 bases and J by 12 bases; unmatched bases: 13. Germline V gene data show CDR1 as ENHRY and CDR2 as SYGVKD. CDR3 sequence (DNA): TGTGCCACTGATCCGGGGACAGGTTATCAACTGTTTTTT. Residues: CATDPGTGYQLFF.

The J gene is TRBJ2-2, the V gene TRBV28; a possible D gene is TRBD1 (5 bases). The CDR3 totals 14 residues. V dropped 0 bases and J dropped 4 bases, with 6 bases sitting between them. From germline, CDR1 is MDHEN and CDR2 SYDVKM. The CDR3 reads CASSLWDTTGELFF. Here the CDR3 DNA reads TGTGCCAGCAGTTTATGGGACACCACCGGGGAGCTGTTTTTT.

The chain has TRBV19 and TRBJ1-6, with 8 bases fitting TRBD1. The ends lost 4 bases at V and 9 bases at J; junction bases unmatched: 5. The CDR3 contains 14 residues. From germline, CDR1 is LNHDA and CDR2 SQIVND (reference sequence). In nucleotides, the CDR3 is TGTGCCAGTAGTACCAGGGGGCTGATTTCACCCCTCCACTTT. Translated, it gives CASSTRGLISPLHF.

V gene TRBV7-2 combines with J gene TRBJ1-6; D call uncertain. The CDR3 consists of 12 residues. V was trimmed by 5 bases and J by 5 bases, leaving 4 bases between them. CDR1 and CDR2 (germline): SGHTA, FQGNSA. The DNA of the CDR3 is TGTGCCAGCAGCCTGAATAATTCACCCCTCCACTTT. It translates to CASSLNNSPLHF.

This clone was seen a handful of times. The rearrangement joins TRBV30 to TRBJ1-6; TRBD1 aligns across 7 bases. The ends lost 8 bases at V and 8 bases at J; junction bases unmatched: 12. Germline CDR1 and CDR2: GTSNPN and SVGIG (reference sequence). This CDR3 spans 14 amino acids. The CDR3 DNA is TGTGCCCGAGAAACAGGGGCGGACGATTCACCCCTCCACTTT. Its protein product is CARETGADDSPLHF.

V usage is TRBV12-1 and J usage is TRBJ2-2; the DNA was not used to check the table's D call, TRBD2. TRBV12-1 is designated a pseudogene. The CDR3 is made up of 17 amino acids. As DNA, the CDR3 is TGTGCCAGCAGCCCCCGTTCTAGCGGGAGGTGCCACCGGGAGCTGTTTTTT. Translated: CASSPRSSGRCHRELFF.

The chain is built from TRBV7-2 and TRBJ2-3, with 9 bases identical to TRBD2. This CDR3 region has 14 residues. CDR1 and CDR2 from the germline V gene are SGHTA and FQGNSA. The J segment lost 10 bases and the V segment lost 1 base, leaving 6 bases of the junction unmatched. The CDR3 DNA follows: TGTGCCAGCAGCTTAGGGCTAGCGGGGAGCTCGCAGTATTTT. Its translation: CASSLGLAGSSQYF.

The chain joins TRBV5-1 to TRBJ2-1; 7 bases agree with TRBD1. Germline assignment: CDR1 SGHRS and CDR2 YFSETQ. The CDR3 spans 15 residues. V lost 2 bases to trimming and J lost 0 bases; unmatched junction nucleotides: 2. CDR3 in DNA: TGCGCCAGCAGCTTAGGGGGCCCCTCCTACAATGAGCAGTTCTTC. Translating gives CASSLGGPSYNEQFF.

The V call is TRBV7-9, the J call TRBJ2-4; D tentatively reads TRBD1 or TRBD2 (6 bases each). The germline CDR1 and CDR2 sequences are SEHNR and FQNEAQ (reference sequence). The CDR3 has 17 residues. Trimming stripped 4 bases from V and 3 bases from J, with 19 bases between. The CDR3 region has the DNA TGTGCCAGCAGCTCCTATTTAAGGGGGGTAGGCAAAAACATTCAGTACTTC. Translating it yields CASSSYLRGVGKNIQYF.

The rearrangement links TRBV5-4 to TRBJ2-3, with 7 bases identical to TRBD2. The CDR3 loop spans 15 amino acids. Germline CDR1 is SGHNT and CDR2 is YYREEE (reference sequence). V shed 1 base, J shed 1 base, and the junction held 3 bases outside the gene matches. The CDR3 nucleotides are TGTGCCAGCAGCTTGTTAAGCGGGGGCACAGATACGCAGTATTTT. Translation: CASSLLSGGTDTQYF.

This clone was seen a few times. The CDR3 nucleotides are TGTGCCAGCAGCTCTCTTGCATTTGGGGACACCGGGGAGCTGTTTTTT. Protein sequence: CASSSLAFGDTGELFF. V gene TRBV7-2 combines with J gene TRBJ2-2; D unresolved. Trimming cost V 4 bases and J 3 bases, with 15 bases left between them. The CDR3 sequence is 16 residues long. Germline values: CDR1 SGHTA, CDR2 FQGNSA.

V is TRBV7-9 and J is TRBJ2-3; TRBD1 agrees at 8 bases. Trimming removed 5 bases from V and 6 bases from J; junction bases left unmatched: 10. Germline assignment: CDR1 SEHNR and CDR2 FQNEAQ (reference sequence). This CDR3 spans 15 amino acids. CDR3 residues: CASSPVGQGGDTQYF. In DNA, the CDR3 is TGTGCCAGCAGCCCAGTTGGACAGGGTGGGGATACGCAGTATTTT.

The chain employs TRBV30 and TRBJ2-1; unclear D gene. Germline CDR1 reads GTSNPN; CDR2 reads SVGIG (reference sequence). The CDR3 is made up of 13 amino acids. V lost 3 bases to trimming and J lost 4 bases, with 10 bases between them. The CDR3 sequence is CAWSLGPYNEQFF. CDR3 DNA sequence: TGTGCCTGGAGCCTGGGCCCTTACAATGAGCAGTTCTTC. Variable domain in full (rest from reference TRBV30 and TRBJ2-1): SQTIHQWPATLVQPVGSPLSLECTVEGTSNPNLYWYRQAAGRGLQLLFYSVGIGQISSEVPQNLSASRPQDRQFILSSKKLLLSDSGFYLCAWSLGPYNEQFFGPGTRLTVL.

CDR3 sequence (DNA): TGTGCCAGCTCAGAAGCGGGGGGGCGCGATGAGCAGTTCTTC. Translated, it gives CASSEAGGRDEQFF. The chain carries TRBV18 and TRBJ2-1; 10 bases map to TRBD2. Germline V gene sequence: CDR1 KGHSH, CDR2 LQKENI. The CDR3 covers 14 residues. Losses at the gene ends were 5 bases for V and 8 bases for J; bases not matched to a gene: 6.

Here the CDR3 reads CAWSAGIQETQYF. Here the CDR3 DNA reads TGTGCCTGGAGTGCAGGAATACAAGAGACCCAGTACTTC. The rearrangement uses TRBV30 and TRBJ2-5; D unclear. V was pared by 1 base and J by 2 bases, with 8 bases between. The germline V gene has CDR1 GTSNPN and CDR2 SVGIG (reference sequence). The CDR3 spans 13 residues.

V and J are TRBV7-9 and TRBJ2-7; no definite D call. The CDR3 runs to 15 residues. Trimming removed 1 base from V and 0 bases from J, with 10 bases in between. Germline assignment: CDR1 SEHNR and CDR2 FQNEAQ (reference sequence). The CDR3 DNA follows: TGTGCCAGCAGCTTAGTTGGGCTTACCTCCTACGAGCAGTACTTC. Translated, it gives CASSLVGLTSYEQYF.

The CDR3 coding sequence is TGTGCCAGCAGCAAAGTGGTACAGTTCATCTATGGCTACACCTTC. It is translated as CASSKVVQFIYGYTF. This rearrangement joins TRBV21-1 to TRBJ1-2; TRBD1, the table's D call, lacks a check against the DNA. TRBV21-1 is deemed a pseudogene. CDR3 length: 15 residues.

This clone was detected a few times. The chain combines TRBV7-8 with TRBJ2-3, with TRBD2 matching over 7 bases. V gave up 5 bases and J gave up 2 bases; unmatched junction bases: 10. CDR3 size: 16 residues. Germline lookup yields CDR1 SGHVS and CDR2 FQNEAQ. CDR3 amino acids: CASSPILAGDTDTQYF. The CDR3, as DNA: TGTGCCAGCAGCCCTATACTCGCGGGGGACACAGATACGCAGTATTTT. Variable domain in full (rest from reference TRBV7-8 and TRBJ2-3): GAGVSQSPRYKVAKRGQDVALRCDPISGHVSLFWYQQALGQGPEFLTYFQNEAQLDKSGLPSDRFFAERPEGSVSTLKIQRTQQEDSAVYLCASSPILAGDTDTQYFGPGTRLTVL.

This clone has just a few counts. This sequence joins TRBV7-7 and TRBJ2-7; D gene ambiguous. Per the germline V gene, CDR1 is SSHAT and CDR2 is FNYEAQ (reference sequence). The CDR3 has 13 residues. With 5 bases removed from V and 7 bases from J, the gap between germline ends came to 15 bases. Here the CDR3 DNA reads TGTGCCAGCAGCGATACTATATTGGGTGAGCAGTACTTC. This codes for CASSDTILGEQYF. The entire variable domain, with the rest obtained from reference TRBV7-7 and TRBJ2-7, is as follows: GAGVSQSPRYKVTKRGQDVTLRCDPISSHATLYWYQQALGQGPEFLTYFNYEAQPDKSGLPSDRFSAERPEGSISTLTIQRTEQRDSAMYRCASSDTILGEQYFGPGTRLTVT.

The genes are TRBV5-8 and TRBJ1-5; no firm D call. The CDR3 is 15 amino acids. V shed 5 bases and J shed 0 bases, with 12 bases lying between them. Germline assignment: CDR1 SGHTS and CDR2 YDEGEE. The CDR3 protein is CASSFDFYSNQPQHF. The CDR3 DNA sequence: TGTGCCAGCAGTTTCGATTTTTATAGCAATCAGCCCCAGCATTTT.

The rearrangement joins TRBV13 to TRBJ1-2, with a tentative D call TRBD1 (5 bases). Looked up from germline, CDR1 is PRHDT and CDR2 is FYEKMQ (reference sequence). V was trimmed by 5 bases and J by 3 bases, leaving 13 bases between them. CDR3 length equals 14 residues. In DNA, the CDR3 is TGTGCCAGCAGCATTCGGACAAGTCACTATGGCTACACCTTC. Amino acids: CASSIRTSHYGYTF. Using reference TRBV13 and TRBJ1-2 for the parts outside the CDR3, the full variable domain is AAGVIQSPRHLIKEKRETATLKCYPIPRHDTVYWYQQGPGQDPQFLISFYEKMQSDKGSIPDRFSAQQFSDYHSELNMSSLELGDSALYFCASSIRTSHYGYTFGSGTRLTVV.

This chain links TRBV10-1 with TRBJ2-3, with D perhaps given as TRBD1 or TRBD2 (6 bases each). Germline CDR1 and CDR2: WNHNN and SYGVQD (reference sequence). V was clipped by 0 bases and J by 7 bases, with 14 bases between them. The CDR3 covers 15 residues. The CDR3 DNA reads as TGCGCCAGCAGTGAGTCGAGCAGGGGCGGGAATACGCAGTATTTT. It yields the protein CASSESSRGGNTQYF.

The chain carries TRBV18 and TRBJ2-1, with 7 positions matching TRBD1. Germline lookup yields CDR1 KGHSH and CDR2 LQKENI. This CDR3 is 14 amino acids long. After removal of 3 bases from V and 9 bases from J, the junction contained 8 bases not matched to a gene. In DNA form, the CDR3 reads TGTGCCAGCTCACCGTCACAGGGGCGAGGTGAGCAGTTCTTC. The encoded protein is CASSPSQGRGEQFF.